This TCR beta chain is drawn from a study of PD-L1 blockade in urothelial cancer. Overall study: Specimens of blood held a median count of roughly 140,000 T cells.

This clone was counted a few times. The J segment lost 7 bases and the V segment lost 3 bases, leaving 10 bases of the junction unmatched. The CDR3 has 17 amino acids. Germline CDR1 and CDR2: MNHEY and SMNVEV (reference sequence). The protocol was immunoSEQ multiplex PCR, while the TCRdb copy is restricted to in-frame clones and leaves out a portion. Here the sample spans approximately 70,000 clones, roughly 89% being singletons. This specimen was PBMCs, taken around atezolizumab (anti-PD-L1) treatment. The chain uses TRBV27 and TRBJ1-6; 9 nucleotides line up with TRBD1. The origin of this receptor is a man in his fifties or sixties with urothelial cancer. Here the CDR3 reads CASSLPSGTGWNSPLHF. The CDR3 DNA is TGTGCCAGCAGTTTGCCCTCCGGGACAGGGTGGAATTCACCCCTCCACTTT.